This T cell receptor beta chain is from a study of a mutant IDH1 vaccine in newly diagnosed glioma. Study in general: With temozolomide cycles, or 4-6 weeks after radiotherapy alone, vaccination was started.

The time point here: week 35, safety follow-up. Vaccination used 300 ug of mutant IDH1 20-mer peptide per dose, with topical imiquimod. New WHO grade 3 or 4 astrocytomas that were IDH1-mutant and ATRX-lost had been found in donors. Generated by immunoSEQ multiplex PCR, the TCRdb table keeps only in-frame clones and is missing some. This table holds about 64,000 clones, about 74% found once. Regarding this clone: Its antigen is unknown.

CDR1 and CDR2 from the germline V gene are SGHDT and YYEEEE. The CDR3 runs 14 residues. Unmatched junction bases numbered 4, after V lost 4 bases and J lost 4 bases. The sequencing used PBMCs, collected from a glioma patient whose treatment included an IDH1 peptide vaccine. The gene calls are TRBV5-6 and TRBJ1-2; 10 bases are a match to TRBD1. The source is a middle-aged man with glioma. CDR3 residues: CASSPGQGIYGYTF. The CDR3 DNA sequence: TGTGCCAGCAGCCCGGGACAGGGGATCTATGGCTACACCTTC.